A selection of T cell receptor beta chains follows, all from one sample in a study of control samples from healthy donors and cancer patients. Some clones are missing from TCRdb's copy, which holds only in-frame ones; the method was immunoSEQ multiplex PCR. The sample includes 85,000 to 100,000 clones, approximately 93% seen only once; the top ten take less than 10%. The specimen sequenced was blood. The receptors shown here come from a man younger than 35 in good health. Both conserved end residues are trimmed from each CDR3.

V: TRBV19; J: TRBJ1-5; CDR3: ASRSRGLGQPQH
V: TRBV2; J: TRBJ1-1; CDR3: ASQDRSNTEAF
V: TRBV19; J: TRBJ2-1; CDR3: ASSRGGTSDFSSYNEQF
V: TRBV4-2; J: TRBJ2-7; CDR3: ASSQAGGQGFYEQY
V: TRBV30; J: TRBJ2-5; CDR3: AWSMGRLPSGTQY
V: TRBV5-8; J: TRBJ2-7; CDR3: ASSSGLAGTDEQY
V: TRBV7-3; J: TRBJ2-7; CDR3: ASSWGDRRMYEQY
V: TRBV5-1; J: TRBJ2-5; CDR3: ASSLRLAGGETQY
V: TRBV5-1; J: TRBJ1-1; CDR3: ASSPFDRMNTEAF
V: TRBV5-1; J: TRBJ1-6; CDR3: ASSYSGLTNSPLH
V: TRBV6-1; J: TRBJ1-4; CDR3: ASSDDRWLEKLF
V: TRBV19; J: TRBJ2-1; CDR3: ASSYSGVSYNEQF
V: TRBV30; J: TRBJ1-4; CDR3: AWSPTGEKLF
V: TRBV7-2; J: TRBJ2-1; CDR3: ASSSGQSNEQF
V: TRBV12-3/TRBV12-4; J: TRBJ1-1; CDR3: ASGDRGFTEAF
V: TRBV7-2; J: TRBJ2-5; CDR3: ASSLGGSGETQY
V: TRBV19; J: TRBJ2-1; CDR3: ASKYGTSSYNEQF
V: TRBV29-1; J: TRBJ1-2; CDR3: SVEPPGPSYGYT
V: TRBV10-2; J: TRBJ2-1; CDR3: ASSGDWGVNEQF
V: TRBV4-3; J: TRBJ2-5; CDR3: ASSQGKGNVGETQY
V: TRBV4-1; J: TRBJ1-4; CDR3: ASSPQLLTNEKLF
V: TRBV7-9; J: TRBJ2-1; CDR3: ASTRGGVSYNEQF
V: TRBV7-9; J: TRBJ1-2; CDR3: ASSLGAASPDT
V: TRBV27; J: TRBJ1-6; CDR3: ASSPIGQGARNSPLH
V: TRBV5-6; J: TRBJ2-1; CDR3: ASSLAGTGSSYNEQF
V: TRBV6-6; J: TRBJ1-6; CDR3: ASSPGTGVSPLH
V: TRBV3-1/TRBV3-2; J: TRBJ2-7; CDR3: ASSQGDEQY
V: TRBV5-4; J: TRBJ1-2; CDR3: ASSWGRTGDYGYT
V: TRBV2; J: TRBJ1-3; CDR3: ASRGGPGGGGNTIY
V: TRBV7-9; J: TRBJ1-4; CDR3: ASSFDRAPDEKLF
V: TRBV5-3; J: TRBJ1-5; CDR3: ARSLLQGPNQPQH
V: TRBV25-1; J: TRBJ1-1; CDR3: ASIRGATEAF
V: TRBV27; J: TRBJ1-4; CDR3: ASSPGQVNEKLF
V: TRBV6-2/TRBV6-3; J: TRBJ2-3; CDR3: ASSYSAGGPSTDTQY
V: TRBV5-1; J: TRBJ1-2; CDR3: ASSSGTANYGYT
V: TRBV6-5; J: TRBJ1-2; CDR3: ASRRVQGQDYGYT
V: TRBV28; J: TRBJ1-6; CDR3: ASSYAGTGQVTLH
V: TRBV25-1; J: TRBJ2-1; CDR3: ASSDWTDYNEQF
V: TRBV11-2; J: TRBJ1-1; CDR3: ASSLAVNTEAF
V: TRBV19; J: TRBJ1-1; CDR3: ASSIGPNTEAF
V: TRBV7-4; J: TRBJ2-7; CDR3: ASSPRLAGPWEQY
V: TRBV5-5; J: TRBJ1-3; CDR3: ASSLTGGSGNTIY
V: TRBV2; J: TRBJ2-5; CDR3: ASSENGQETQY
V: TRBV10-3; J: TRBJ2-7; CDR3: AIREGQGQYEQY